Sequencing of this T cell receptor beta chain was carried out in a study of a mutant IDH1 vaccine in newly diagnosed glioma. In the study overall: Vaccination followed radiotherapy alone by 4-6 weeks, or accompanied temozolomide cycles. Study-level findings and limits: Altogether, approximately 93% of patients exhibited vaccine-induced immune responses.

A remark on this clone: The antigen remains undetermined.

Data came from immunoSEQ multiplex PCR; TCRdb stores just in-frame clones and leaves some out. The sample holds around 42,000 clones; 70% to 90% are singletons and the top ten take approximately 1.5%. The CDR3 totals 15 residues. V lost 2 bases and J lost 4; bases outside the gene matches: 3. CDR1 is SNHLY, CDR2 FYNNEI, per germline. Indicated time point: week 5, during vaccination. Each vaccine dose was 300 ug of mutant IDH1 20-mer peptide, with topical imiquimod. The donor cohort comprised cases of new WHO grade 3 or 4 IDH1-mutant, ATRX-lost astrocytoma. The clonotype originates from a man aged 40-49 years with glioma. The chain joins TRBV2 to TRBJ2-5; 11 bases are a match to TRBD2. Sequencing used PBMCs, obtained from a glioma patient whose treatment included an IDH1 peptide vaccine. The CDR3 is CASSEFLAGGETQYF. CDR3 nucleotide sequence: TGTGCCAGCAGTGAATTCCTAGCGGGAGGAGAGACCCAGTACTTC. Complete variable domain (other parts from reference TRBV2 and TRBJ2-5): EPEVTQTPSHQVTQMGQEVILRCVPISNHLYFYWYRQILGQKVEFLVSFYNNEISEKSEIFDDQFSVERPDGSNFTLKIRSTKLEDSAMYFCASSEFLAGGETQYFGPGTRLLVL.